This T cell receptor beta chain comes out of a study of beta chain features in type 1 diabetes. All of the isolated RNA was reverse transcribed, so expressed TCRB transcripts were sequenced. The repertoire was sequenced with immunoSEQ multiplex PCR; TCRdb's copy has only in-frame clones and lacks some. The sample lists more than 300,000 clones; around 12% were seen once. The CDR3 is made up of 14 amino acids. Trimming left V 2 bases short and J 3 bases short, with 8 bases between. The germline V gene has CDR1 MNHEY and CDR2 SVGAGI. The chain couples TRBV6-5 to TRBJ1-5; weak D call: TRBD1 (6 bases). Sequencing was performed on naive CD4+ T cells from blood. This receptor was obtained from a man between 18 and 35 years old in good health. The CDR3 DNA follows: TGTGCCAGCAGTTACGGACAGTACAATCAGCCCCAGCATTTT. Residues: CASSYGQYNQPQHF.